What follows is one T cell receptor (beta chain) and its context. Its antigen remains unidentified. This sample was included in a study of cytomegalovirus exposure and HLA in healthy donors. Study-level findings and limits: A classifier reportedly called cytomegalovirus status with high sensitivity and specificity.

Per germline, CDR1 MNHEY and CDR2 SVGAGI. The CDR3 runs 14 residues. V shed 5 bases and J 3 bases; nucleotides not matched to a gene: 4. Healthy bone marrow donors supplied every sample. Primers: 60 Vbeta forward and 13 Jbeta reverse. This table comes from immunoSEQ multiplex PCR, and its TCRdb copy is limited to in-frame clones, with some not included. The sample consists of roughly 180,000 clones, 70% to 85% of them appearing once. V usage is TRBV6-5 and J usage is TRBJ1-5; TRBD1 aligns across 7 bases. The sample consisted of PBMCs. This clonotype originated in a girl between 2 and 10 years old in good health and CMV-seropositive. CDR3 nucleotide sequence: TGTGCCAGCAGTCAGGACAGGTACAATCAGCCCCAGCATTTT. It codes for CASSQDRYNQPQHF.